A selection of T cell receptor beta chains follows, all from one sample in a study of T cell responses to AZD1222 COVID-19 vaccine. Produced via immunoSEQ multiplex PCR; TCRdb's table is partial and in-frame only. The repertoire holds fewer than 75,000 clones, with under 95% as singletons. The specimen comprised peripheral blood, sampled 28 days after the second dose of the MenACWY control vaccine. These receptors all stem from an adult who received the MenACWY meningococcal vaccine as a control. The CDR3 runs from the conserved cysteine through the conserved F or W. The order of the fields is V gene, J gene, D gene, clone size, CDR3 protein, CDR3 DNA. D genes are given only for firm matches. A row's size may be missing; if present it is once, few, many or a size class.

V: TRBV29-1; J: TRBJ1-1; D: -; size: once; CDR3: CSVERGYVGEAFF; DNA: TGCAGCGTTGAAAGGGGTTATGTGGGTGAAGCTTTCTTT
V: TRBV9; J: TRBJ2-3; D: TRBD2; size: -; CDR3: CASSPRGAGSTDTQYF; DNA: TGTGCCAGCAGCCCCCGAGGAGCGGGGTCCACAGATACGCAGTATTTT
V: TRBV15; J: TRBJ1-4; D: TRBD1; size: few; CDR3: CATSRGRDRGSEKEKLFF; DNA: TGTGCCACCAGCAGAGGCCGGGACAGGGGGAGTGAAAAAGAAAAACTGTTTTTT
V: TRBV7-6; J: TRBJ2-1; D: -; size: -; CDR3: CASASPRQGYNEQFF; DNA: TGTGCCAGCGCCTCTCCCCGGCAGGGCTACAATGAGCAGTTCTTC
V: TRBV5-4; J: TRBJ2-3; D: -; size: -; CDR3: CASSTAGASAIDTQYF; DNA: TGTGCCAGCAGCACGGCCGGGGCGAGTGCGATAGATACGCAGTATTTT
V: TRBV12-3/TRBV12-4; J: TRBJ1-1; D: TRBD1; size: -; CDR3: CASSLAGTGGAFF; DNA: TGTGCCAGCAGTTTAGCGGGGACAGGCGGCGCTTTCTTT
V: TRBV9; J: TRBJ1-6; D: -; size: -; CDR3: CASSLLGDRNSPLHF; DNA: TGTGCCAGCAGCCTCTTAGGGGACCGAAATTCACCCCTCCACTTT
V: TRBV7-2; J: TRBJ2-3; D: TRBD2; size: -; CDR3: CASSLVAGGVADTQYF; DNA: TGTGCCAGCAGCTTAGTCGCGGGAGGGGTGGCAGATACGCAGTATTTT
V: TRBV19; J: TRBJ1-1; D: -; size: -; CDR3: CASSIPRGINTEAFF; DNA: TGTGCCAGTAGTATACCGAGGGGGATCAACACTGAAGCTTTCTTT
V: TRBV6-2/TRBV6-3; J: TRBJ1-2; D: -; size: -; CDR3: CASSSNQGAGYTF; DNA: TGTGCCAGCAGTTCTAATCAAGGGGCCGGCTACACCTTC
V: TRBV6-5; J: TRBJ1-2; D: -; size: -; CDR3: CASTSGSFLF; DNA: TGTGCCAGCACGTCAGGGAGCTTCCTCTTC
V: TRBV10-3; J: TRBJ1-5; D: -; size: -; CDR3: CAISESMEQPQHF; DNA: TGTGCCATCAGTGAGTCGATGGAACAGCCCCAGCATTTT
V: TRBV15; J: TRBJ2-7; D: -; size: -; CDR3: CATSRAGFEQYF; DNA: TGTGCCACCAGCAGAGCAGGGTTCGAGCAGTACTTC
V: TRBV19; J: TRBJ1-2; D: -; size: -; CDR3: CASSRDWYGYTF; DNA: TGTGCCAGTAGTAGGGACTGGTATGGCTACACCTTC
V: TRBV10-3; J: TRBJ2-7; D: -; size: -; CDR3: CAISEDSPGEQYF; DNA: TGTGCCATCAGTGAGGACAGCCCGGGGGAGCAGTACTTC
V: TRBV7-9; J: TRBJ2-6; D: -; size: -; CDR3: CASSASRLVTGANVLTF; DNA: TGTGCCAGCAGCGCCTCGCGACTAGTTACTGGGGCCAACGTCCTGACTTTC
V: TRBV6-5; J: TRBJ1-2; D: TRBD1; size: -; CDR3: CASSFNQGDGGYTF; DNA: TGTGCCAGCAGTTTCAACCAGGGGGACGGAGGCTACACCTTC
V: TRBV5-1; J: TRBJ2-2; D: TRBD2; size: -; CDR3: CASSLVASGRASGELFF; DNA: TGCGCCAGCAGCTTGGTGGCTAGCGGGAGGGCCTCCGGGGAGCTGTTTTTT
V: TRBV18; J: TRBJ1-5; D: TRBD1; size: -; CDR3: CASSPPNGQGPQHF; DNA: TGTGCCAGCTCACCACCCAACGGACAGGGTCCCCAGCATTTT
V: TRBV28; J: TRBJ1-1; D: -; size: -; CDR3: CASSLNSGALNTEAFF; DNA: TGTGCCAGCAGTTTAAACTCAGGGGCGTTGAACACTGAAGCTTTCTTT
V: TRBV28; J: TRBJ1-4; D: -; size: -; CDR3: CASSSSEGVGMEKLFF; DNA: TGTGCCAGCAGTTCTTCCGAGGGGGTTGGTATGGAGAAACTGTTTTTT
V: TRBV19; J: TRBJ2-3; D: -; size: -; CDR3: CASSTRPVDTQYF; DNA: TGTGCCAGTAGTACCAGGCCGGTAGATACGCAGTATTTT
V: TRBV7-2; J: TRBJ2-3; D: -; size: -; CDR3: CASSRDTDTQYF; DNA: TGTGCCAGCAGCCGGGACACAGATACGCAGTATTTT
V: TRBV4-3; J: TRBJ2-7; D: TRBD2; size: -; CDR3: CASSQDPAGESYEQYF; DNA: TGCGCCAGCAGCCAAGATCCAGCGGGAGAGTCCTACGAGCAGTACTTC
V: TRBV2; J: TRBJ2-7; D: -; size: once; CDR3: CASKLNYEQYF; DNA: TGTGCCAGCAAACTCAACTACGAGCAGTACTTC
V: TRBV6-5; J: TRBJ1-2; D: -; size: -; CDR3: CASTADIGNYGYTF; DNA: TGTGCCAGCACAGCGGATATCGGGAACTATGGCTACACCTTC
V: TRBV13; J: TRBJ2-3; D: TRBD2; size: -; CDR3: CASSLGLAGGGSTDTQYF; DNA: TGTGCCAGCAGCTTAGGACTAGCGGGAGGGGGTAGCACAGATACGCAGTATTTT
V: TRBV9; J: TRBJ1-6; D: -; size: -; CDR3: CASSPRGGGNSPLHF; DNA: TGTGCCAGCAGCCCCCGCGGGGGAGGTAATTCACCCCTCCACTTT
V: TRBV29-1; J: TRBJ1-1; D: -; size: -; CDR3: CSVGGGMNTEAFF; DNA: TGCAGCGTTGGGGGGGGGATGAACACTGAAGCTTTCTTT
V: TRBV18; J: TRBJ1-2; D: -; size: -; CDR3: CASSPPGSRAYGYTF; DNA: TGTGCCAGCTCACCACCGGGATCCCGGGCCTATGGCTACACCTTC
V: TRBV28; J: TRBJ1-2; D: -; size: -; CDR3: CASTMVIQGGRSYTF; DNA: TGTGCCAGTACTATGGTTATACAGGGAGGAAGGAGCTACACCTTC
V: TRBV25-1; J: TRBJ1-3; D: -; size: once; CDR3: CASTGIGERSGNTIYF; DNA: TGTGCCAGCACCGGAATTGGGGAACGCTCTGGAAACACCATATATTTT
V: TRBV13; J: TRBJ1-6; D: TRBD1; size: -; CDR3: CASSRRDRGGINSPLHF; DNA: TGTGCCAGCAGCCGCCGGGACAGGGGAGGAATTAATTCACCCCTCCACTTT
V: TRBV2; J: TRBJ2-1; D: TRBD2; size: -; CDR3: CASSPGTEGTSKFF; DNA: TGTGCCAGCAGTCCCGGGACAGAAGGGACTAGCAAGTTCTTC
V: TRBV7-9; J: TRBJ2-5; D: -; size: -; CDR3: CASSFGASGGETQYF; DNA: TGTGCCAGCAGCTTCGGGGCATCTGGGGGGGAGACCCAGTACTTC
V: TRBV6-2/TRBV6-3; J: TRBJ1-1; D: -; size: -; CDR3: CASSYPPGGMNTEAFF; DNA: TGTGCCAGCAGTTACCCTCCTGGGGGGATGAACACTGAAGCTTTCTTT
V: TRBV5-1; J: TRBJ1-1; D: TRBD1; size: -; CDR3: CASSLAGTGHTEAFF; DNA: TGCGCCAGCAGCTTGGCCGGGACAGGACACACTGAAGCTTTCTTT
V: TRBV7-2; J: TRBJ2-1; D: -; size: once; CDR3: CASSLVGLRFF; DNA: TGTGCCAGCAGCTTAGTCGGGTTGAGGTTCTTC
V: TRBV12-3/TRBV12-4; J: TRBJ2-3; D: -; size: -; CDR3: CASSLASDTQYF; DNA: TGTGCCAGCAGTTTAGCCTCAGATACGCAGTATTTT
V: TRBV10-3; J: TRBJ2-2; D: TRBD1; size: -; CDR3: CATRTGGPGELFF; DNA: TGTGCCACCCGGACAGGGGGCCCCGGGGAGCTGTTTTTT
V: TRBV12-3/TRBV12-4; J: TRBJ1-1; D: -; size: -; CDR3: CASTLRVNTEAFF; DNA: TGTGCCAGCACCCTCAGAGTGAACACTGAAGCTTTCTTT
V: TRBV7-9; J: TRBJ1-3; D: TRBD1; size: -; CDR3: CASSSTGAGNTIYF; DNA: TGTGCCAGCAGCTCGACAGGGGCTGGAAACACCATATATTTT
V: TRBV18; J: TRBJ2-1; D: TRBD2; size: few; CDR3: CASSPASGSSNEQFF; DNA: TGTGCCAGCTCACCGGCTAGCGGGAGTAGTAATGAGCAGTTCTTC
V: TRBV7-6; J: TRBJ2-3; D: -; size: once; CDR3: CASSLAGTTDTQYF; DNA: TGTGCCAGCAGCTTAGCGGGGACCACAGATACGCAGTATTTT
V: TRBV9; J: TRBJ2-7; D: TRBD1; size: -; CDR3: CASSPREGQGGPSSYEQYF; DNA: TGTGCCAGCAGCCCCCGCGAAGGACAGGGGGGGCCCAGCTCCTACGAGCAGTACTTC